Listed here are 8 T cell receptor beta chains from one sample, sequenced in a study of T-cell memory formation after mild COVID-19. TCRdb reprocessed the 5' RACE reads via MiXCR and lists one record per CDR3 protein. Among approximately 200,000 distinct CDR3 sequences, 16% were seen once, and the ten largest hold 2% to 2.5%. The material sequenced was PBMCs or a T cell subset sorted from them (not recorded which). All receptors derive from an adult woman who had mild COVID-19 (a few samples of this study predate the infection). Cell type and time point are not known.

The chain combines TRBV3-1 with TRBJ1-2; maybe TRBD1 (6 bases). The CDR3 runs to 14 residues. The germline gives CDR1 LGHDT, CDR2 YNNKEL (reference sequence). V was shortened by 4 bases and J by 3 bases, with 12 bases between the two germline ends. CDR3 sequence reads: CASSRNRVHYGYTF. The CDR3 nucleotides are TGTGCCAGCAGCCGGAACAGGGTGCACTATGGCTACACCTTC.

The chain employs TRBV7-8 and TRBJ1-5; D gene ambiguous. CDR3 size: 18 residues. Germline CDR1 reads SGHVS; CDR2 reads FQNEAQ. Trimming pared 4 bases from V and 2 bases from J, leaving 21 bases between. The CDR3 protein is CASSSLDIAREGNQPQHF. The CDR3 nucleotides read TGTGCCAGCAGCTCCCTCGACATCGCCCGGGAAGGCAATCAGCCCCAGCATTTT.

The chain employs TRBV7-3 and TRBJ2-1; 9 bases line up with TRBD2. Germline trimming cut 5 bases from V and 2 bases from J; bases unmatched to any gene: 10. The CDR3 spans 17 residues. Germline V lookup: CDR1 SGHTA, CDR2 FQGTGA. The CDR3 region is CASSPSLGGGAYNEQFF. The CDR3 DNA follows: TGTGCCAGCAGCCCGTCTCTTGGCGGGGGGGCCTACAATGAGCAGTTCTTC.

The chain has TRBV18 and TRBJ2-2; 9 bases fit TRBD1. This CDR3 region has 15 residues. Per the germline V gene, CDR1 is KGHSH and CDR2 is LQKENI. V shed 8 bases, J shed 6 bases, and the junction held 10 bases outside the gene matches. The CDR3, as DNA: TGTGCCAGCCGGACCGGGACAGGGATGGCCGGGGAGCTGTTTTTT. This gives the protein CASRTGTGMAGELFF.

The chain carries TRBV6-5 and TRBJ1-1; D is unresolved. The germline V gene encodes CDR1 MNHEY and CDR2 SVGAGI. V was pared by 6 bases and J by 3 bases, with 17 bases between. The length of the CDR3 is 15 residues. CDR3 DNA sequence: TGTGCCAGCAGGCCCAACTTTTTAGGAGACACTGAAGCTTTCTTT. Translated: CASRPNFLGDTEAFF.

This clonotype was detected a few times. DNA for the CDR3: TGTGCCAGCAGTTTAGCAGAGGGGGGTAACATTCAGTACTTC. Translating gives CASSLAEGGNIQYF. The rearrangement uses TRBV12-3 or TRBV12-4 and TRBJ2-4; D is perhaps TRBD1 or TRBD2 (6 bases each). V was cut by 0 bases and J by 7 bases, with 10 bases left in between. This CDR3 has 14 amino acids.

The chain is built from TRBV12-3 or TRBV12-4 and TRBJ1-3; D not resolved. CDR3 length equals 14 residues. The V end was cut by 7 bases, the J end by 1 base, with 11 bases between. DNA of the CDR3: TGTGCCAGCAATCTCTTATCTTCTGGAAACACCATATATTTT. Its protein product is CASNLLSSGNTIYF.

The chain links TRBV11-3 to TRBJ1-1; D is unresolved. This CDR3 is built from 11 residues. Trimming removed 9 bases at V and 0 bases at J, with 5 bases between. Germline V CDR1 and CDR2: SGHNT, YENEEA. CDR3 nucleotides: TGTGCCAGGGCTTTGAACACTGAAGCTTTCTTT. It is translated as CARALNTEAFF.